The next 10 T cell receptor beta chains were all read from a single sample in a study of blood T cell repertoires in COVID-19. The data were produced by immunoSEQ multiplex PCR, yet TCRdb's version contains in-frame clones alone and is incomplete. Of around 440,000 clones detected, about 91% appear once; the ten largest clones hold roughly 12%. The sample was peripheral blood. The receptors were sampled from a woman in her forties or fifties with COVID-19, enrolled during active disease.

V gene TRBV6-5 combines with J gene TRBJ2-1; TRBD1 agrees at 10 bases. Germline V gives CDR1 MNHEY, CDR2 SVGAGI. Trimming cost V 8 bases and J 2 bases; bases outside gene matches: 6. CDR3 size: 15 residues. The CDR3 is CASGGDRGTYNEQFF. The CDR3 DNA reads as TGTGCCAGCGGGGGGGACAGGGGCACCTACAATGAGCAGTTCTTC.

This chain joins TRBV5-5 and TRBJ1-2; 7 bases are a match to TRBD1. CDR1 is SGHKS and CDR2 is YYEKEE in the germline V gene (reference sequence). With 0 bases clipped from V and 7 bases from J, the junction kept 3 bases outside the gene matches. The CDR3 spans 13 residues. The CDR3: CASSLEGGGGYTF. The CDR3 DNA sequence: TGTGCCAGCAGCTTGGAAGGGGGCGGTGGCTACACCTTC.

The rearrangement links TRBV19 to TRBJ1-1, with 9 bases matching TRBD1. The germline CDR1 and CDR2 sequences are LNHDA and SQIVND (reference sequence). Unmatched junction bases numbered 12, after V lost 6 bases and J lost 4 bases. CDR3 length: 16 residues. CDR3 protein: CASRPPPRQGGTEAFF. CDR3 bases: TGTGCCAGTAGACCACCCCCAAGACAGGGGGGCACTGAAGCTTTCTTT.

The genes are TRBV6-6 and TRBJ2-1; 8 bases are a match to TRBD1. The CDR3 has 14 amino acids. Looked up from germline, CDR1 is MNHNY and CDR2 is SVGAGI (reference sequence). The V and J ends lost 6 bases and 5 bases, in that order; junction bases with no gene match: 6. As DNA, the CDR3 is TGTGCCAGCAGGCCTCCGGGACAGGACAATGAGCAGTTCTTC. Amino acids: CASRPPGQDNEQFF.

The count of this clone is one. The rearrangement uses TRBV3-1 (or the pseudogene TRBV3-2) and TRBJ2-3, with D unclear. V lost 3 bases, J lost 2 bases, and 15 bases lay in between. This CDR3 spans 16 amino acids. Germline V gives CDR1 LGHDT, CDR2 YNNKEL (reference sequence). This CDR3 is CASSQTPQVLTDTQYF. CDR3 nucleotide sequence: TGTGCCAGCAGCCAGACCCCCCAGGTACTCACAGATACGCAGTATTTT.

The chain employs TRBV9 and TRBJ2-1; D is perhaps TRBD1 (5 bases). CDR3 length equals 13 residues. With 2 bases removed from V and 9 bases from J, the gap between germline ends came to 12 bases. Germline V gene sequence: CDR1 SGDLS, CDR2 YYNGEE. In DNA, the CDR3 is TGTGCCAGCAGCGTGGTAAGGGGATCTGAGCAGTTCTTC. As protein: CASSVVRGSEQFF.

V is TRBV4-1 and J is TRBJ2-7, with TRBD1 identical over 8 bases. CDR1 and CDR2 (germline): MGHRA, YSYEKL. The J segment lost 3 bases and the V segment lost 4 bases, leaving 8 bases of the junction unmatched. The CDR3 has 15 residues. CDR3 sequence reads: CASSLGQGFDYEQYF. As DNA, the CDR3 is TGCGCCAGCAGCCTAGGACAGGGTTTCGACTACGAGCAGTACTTC.

The CDR3 loop is CSVEETVKAADTQYF. CDR3 bases: TGCAGCGTTGAAGAAACGGTCAAAGCCGCAGATACGCAGTATTTT. V is TRBV29-1 and J is TRBJ2-3; D ambiguous. Germline V gene sequence: CDR1 SQVTM, CDR2 ANQGSEA. This CDR3 has 15 residues. Deletions cut 0 bases from V and 4 bases from J, with 14 bases between.

This chain connects TRBV5-1 to TRBJ2-1, with 7 bases fitting TRBD2. The CDR3 covers 13 residues. Germline V CDR1 and CDR2: SGHRS, YFSETQ. V dropped 7 bases and J dropped 5; count of bases not matched to a gene: 6. The CDR3 is CASRLASDNEQFF. CDR3 in DNA: TGCGCCAGCCGACTAGCCAGTGACAATGAGCAGTTCTTC.

CDR3 in amino acids: CASSVGPKTGYFLKNTEAFF. As DNA, the CDR3 is TGTGCCAGTAGTGTAGGGCCCAAGACAGGGTATTTCCTCAAGAACACTGAAGCTTTCTTT. The rearrangement links TRBV19 to TRBJ1-1, with 7 nucleotides matching TRBD1. The trim removed 5 bases at V and 1 base at J, leaving 22 bases unmatched. This CDR3 is built from 20 residues. The V gene's germline CDR1 is LNHDA and CDR2 SQIVND (reference sequence).